This T cell receptor (beta chain) was sequenced for a study of Ad26.COV2.S vaccination and SARS-CoV-2 variants. Study outcomes and limitations: Vaccinated and placebo-treated recipients had similar non-spike TCR breadth.

Remarks on this clone: What it recognizes is unknown.

Only in-frame clones appear in the TCRdb table, and some are missing; sequencing was by immunoSEQ multiplex PCR. The sample holds about 350,000 clones, about 90% seen once. The sequence was collected from a human donor who had recovered from COVID-19. The specimen was peripheral blood, collected after recovery from COVID-19.

CDR3 sequence reads: CASSSTPGQGAYNEQFF. CDR3 nucleotides: TGCGCCAGCAGCAGTACACCGGGACAGGGGGCCTACAATGAGCAGTTCTTC. This chain joins TRBV5-1 and TRBJ2-1; the match to TRBD1 covers 11 bases. Germline CDR1 is SGHRS and CDR2 is YFSETQ. CDR3 size: 17 residues. The J segment lost 2 bases and the V segment lost 4 bases, leaving 8 bases of the junction unmatched.